The 16 T cell receptor beta chains in this list originate from one sample, sequenced in a study of T-cell reconstitution after alpha-beta-depleted transplantation in children. Preparation of the TCRbeta library used unique molecular identifiers. TCRdb independently ran MiXCR on the PCR reads; one entry per CDR3 protein. Of about 300,000 distinct CDR3 sequences in the sample, roughly a tenth are singletons; the top ten hold less than 9%. Sequences were derived from PBMCs, sampled before TCRalphabeta/CD19-depleted stem cell transplant. Receptors were obtained from a boy less than two years old with acute myeloid leukemia, due to receive a stem cell transplant.

This clonotype was observed once. A much larger clone lies a single base off, so this may be a read error. The V gene is TRBV21-1, the J gene TRBJ2-5; TRBD1 was called by the table and not checked on the DNA. TRBV21-1 is annotated as a pseudogene. The CDR3 has 14 amino acids. CDR3 DNA: TGTGCCAGCAGCAAATGGTCAGGGAAAGAGACCCAGTACTTC. Protein: CASSKWSGKETQYF.

This clonotype was found many times. This chain joins TRBV7-3 and TRBJ2-1, with 14 bases aligning to TRBD2. V shed 5 bases, J shed 8 bases, and the junction held 8 bases outside the gene matches. Germline CDR1 SGHTA, CDR2 FQGTGA. The CDR3 is 16 amino acids. The CDR3 loop is CASSPRLAGGRDEQFF. CDR3 in DNA: TGTGCCAGCAGCCCGAGACTAGCGGGGGGGAGGGATGAGCAGTTCTTC.

This clonotype appeared many times. The chain employs TRBV13 and TRBJ2-3; tentative D call: TRBD2 (5 bases). This CDR3 comprises 14 residues. Germline assignment: CDR1 PRHDT and CDR2 FYEKMQ (reference sequence). Trimming shortened V by 6 bases and J by 0 bases, and 10 bases separated the two germline ends. CDR3 bases: TGTGCCAGCAGAGAGCGGAGGAGCACAGATACGCAGTATTTT. It is translated as CASRERRSTDTQYF.

This clonotype was observed a handful of times. V is TRBV6-1 and J is TRBJ1-2, with D uncertain. CDR1 MNHNS and CDR2 SASEGT come from the germline V gene. Trimming pared 1 base from V and 4 bases from J, leaving 10 bases between. This CDR3 spans 14 amino acids. CDR3 in DNA: TGTGCCAGCAGTGAAGGGGCAGCTAGCTATGGCTACACCTTC. Residues: CASSEGAASYGYTF.

This clonotype came up many times. The V gene is TRBV28, the J gene TRBJ2-4; D perhaps matches TRBD1 (5 bases). V dropped 1 base and J dropped 3 bases, with 13 bases sitting between them. This CDR3 region has 16 residues. CDR1 and CDR2 from the germline V gene are MDHEN and SYDVKM. This CDR3 is CASSLYQGEDKNIQYF. In DNA form, the CDR3 reads TGTGCCAGCAGTTTATATCAGGGTGAAGACAAAAACATTCAGTACTTC. The complete variable domain, with remaining parts taken from reference TRBV28 and TRBJ2-4, reads DVKVTQSSRYLVKRTGEKVFLECVQDMDHENMFWYRQDPGLGLRLIYFSYDVKMKEKGDIPEGYSVSREKKERFSLILESASTNQTSMYLCASSLYQGEDKNIQYFGAGTRLSVL.

This clonotype was counted ten times or more. The chain uses TRBV7-9 and TRBJ2-2; D might be TRBD1 (5 bases). CDR1 is SEHNR and CDR2 is FQNEAQ in the germline V gene (reference sequence). CDR3 size: 16 residues. V shed 5 bases and J shed 4 bases, with 17 bases lying between them. The CDR3 coding sequence is TGTGCCAGCAGCACCCAGGGCCAGCTATTCACCGGGGAGCTGTTTTTT. Protein: CASSTQGQLFTGELFF.

Many counts were recorded for this clonotype. This sequence joins TRBV29-1 and TRBJ1-4; D is uncertain. Germline V gene data show CDR1 as SQVTM and CDR2 as ANQGSEA. The CDR3 has 13 amino acids. Between the trimmed V and J ends, which lost 3 bases and 5 bases, there was a span of 10 bases. Here the CDR3 DNA reads TGCAGCGTTGACAGGCCCCCCAATGAAAAACTGTTTTTT. It yields the protein CSVDRPPNEKLFF.

This clonotype has a count of ten or more. The genes are TRBV6-5 and TRBJ2-7; D tentatively fits TRBD1 or TRBD2 (5 bases each). The germline gives CDR1 MNHEY, CDR2 SVGAGI. V was pared by 2 bases and J by 2 bases, with 10 bases between. This CDR3 contains 14 residues. CDR3 in amino acids: CASSYRDGPYEQYF. CDR3 coding DNA: TGTGCCAGCAGTTACAGGGACGGCCCCTACGAGCAGTACTTC.

Many counts were recorded for this clonotype. The gene calls are TRBV4-3 and TRBJ2-6; D uncertain. The CDR3 loop spans 15 amino acids. V shed 2 bases and J shed 0 bases, with 5 bases lying between them. Germline loops: CDR1 LGHNA, CDR2 YSLEER. CDR3 in amino acids: CASSQIYSGANVLTF. CDR3 in DNA: TGCGCCAGCAGCCAAATCTACTCTGGGGCCAACGTCCTGACTTTC.

In this sample, this clonotype turned up a few times. This chain joins TRBV12-3 or TRBV12-4 and TRBJ1-1, with TRBD1 identical over 10 bases. This CDR3 contains 16 residues. V shed 6 bases and J 10 bases; nucleotides not matched to a gene: 17. The CDR3 region has the DNA TGTGCCAGCAGGAGTCGGGGGGACAGGGGATTTTTTGGAGCTTTCTTT. This gives the protein CASRSRGDRGFFGAFF.

In the case of this clonotype: Relative to the germline gene, one junction end is altered; a read error may explain this. The chain uses TRBV7-3 and TRBJ2-5; 7 positions agree with TRBD2. CDR1 is SGHTA, CDR2 FQGTGA, per germline. This CDR3 region has 18 residues. The CDR3 sequence is CASSRFALSGKSQETQHF. CDR3 coding DNA: TGTGCCAGCAGCAGGTTCGCACTAAGCGGGAAGTCCCAAGAGACCCAGCACTTC. Supplemented by reference TRBV7-3 and TRBJ2-5, the full variable domain reads GAGVSQTPSNKVTEKGKYVELRCDPISGHTALYWYRQSLGQGPEFLIYFQGTGAADDSGLPNDRFFAVRPEGSVSTLKIQRTERGDSAVYLCASSRFALSGKSQETQHFGPGTRLLVL.

This clonotype was detected many times. The rearrangement uses TRBV4-3 and TRBJ2-3; tentative D call: TRBD1 (5 bases). The V end lost 1 base, the J end lost 1 base, and 9 bases lay between the germline ends. CDR1 and CDR2 from the germline V gene are LGHNA and YSLEER. CDR3 length: 15 amino acids. CDR3: CASSQGGRGTDTQYF. CDR3 nucleotides: TGCGCCAGCAGCCAAGGGGGCAGGGGCACAGATACGCAGTATTTT.

The CDR3 nucleotides are TGTGCCAGCAGTTACTCGATTGTAGGCAAAAACATTCAGTACTTC. Its translation: CASSYSIVGKNIQYF. The V and J genes are TRBV6-5 and TRBJ2-4; D gene uncertain. The CDR3 covers 15 residues. The germline V gene encodes CDR1 MNHEY and CDR2 SVGAGI. V shed 0 bases and J shed 3 bases, with 9 bases lying between them.

This clonotype was counted a few times. The V and J genes are TRBV7-2 and TRBJ2-3; 10 bases agree with TRBD1. CDR1 SGHTA and CDR2 FQGNSA come from the germline V gene. Losses at the gene ends were 0 bases for V and 1 base for J; bases not matched to a gene: 1. The CDR3 has 16 residues. The CDR3 DNA is TGTGCCAGCAGCTTAGCGGGGACAGGGGGCACAGATACGCAGTATTTT. This encodes CASSLAGTGGTDTQYF.

This clonotype has at least ten counts. The chain combines TRBV29-1 with TRBJ2-5; tentatively, D is TRBD1 or TRBD2 (5 bases each). V shed 5 bases and J shed 5 bases, with 18 bases lying between them. Per the germline V gene, CDR1 is SQVTM and CDR2 is ANQGSEA. The CDR3 is made up of 14 amino acids. The CDR3 protein is CSVFPPDGTETQYF. The DNA of the CDR3 is TGCAGCGTTTTTCCCCCCGACGGGACGGAGACCCAGTACTTC.

The table lists this clonotype with many counts. CDR3 DNA sequence: TGCAGTGCTAAGACCGCTGGTCGGGGCTCTTTCGGCGGGGAGCTGTTTTTT. This gives the protein CSAKTAGRGSFGGELFF. The chain employs TRBV20-1 and TRBJ2-2; D is perhaps TRBD1 or TRBD2 (5 bases each). Trimming removed 4 bases from V and 7 bases from J, with 25 bases in between. Germline V gene data show CDR1 as DFQATT and CDR2 as SNEGSKA (reference sequence). The CDR3 runs to 17 residues.